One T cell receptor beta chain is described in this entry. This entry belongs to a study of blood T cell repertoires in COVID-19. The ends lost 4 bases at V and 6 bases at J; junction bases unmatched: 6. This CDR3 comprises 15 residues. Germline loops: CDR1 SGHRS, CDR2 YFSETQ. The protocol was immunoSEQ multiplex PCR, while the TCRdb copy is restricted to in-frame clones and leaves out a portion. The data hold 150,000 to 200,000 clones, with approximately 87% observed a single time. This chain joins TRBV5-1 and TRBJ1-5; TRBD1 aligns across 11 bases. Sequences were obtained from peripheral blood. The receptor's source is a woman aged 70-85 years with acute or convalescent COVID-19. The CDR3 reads CASSETGTGGQPQHF. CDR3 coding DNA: TGCGCCAGCAGCGAAACCGGGACAGGGGGTCAGCCCCAGCATTTT.